The 12 T cell receptor beta chains below were found in one sample sequenced in a study of T cells after yellow fever vaccination (dated 2019 in TCRdb). The sample's treatment or condition, from its label and the paper: live attenuated yellow fever vaccine strain. Receptor amplification or capture employed 5' RACE. TCRdb names Illumina HiSeq 2500 as the instrument used. TCRdb reanalyzed the raw reads on its own, using fastp at Q25 for trimming and MiXCR for clone calling, and kept in-frame beta chains. Rows with one shared CDR3 protein collapse into an entry with the most common genes and DNA. Here the sample has 250,000 to 300,000 distinct CDR3 sequences; 10% to 15% occur a single time. The ten largest account for 0.45% to 0.65% of the sample. The sample in question was CD4+ T cells sorted from PBMCs, obtained 45 days after the yellow fever booster vaccination. These receptors all stem from a man aged 25 to 40 who received the YFV17D yellow fever vaccine.

The chain is built from TRBV5-4 and TRBJ2-1, with 11 bases that match TRBD2. V dropped 3 bases and J dropped 3; count of bases not matched to a gene: 5. Per the germline V gene, CDR1 is SGHNT and CDR2 is YYREEE (reference sequence). The CDR3 length is 16 residues. The CDR3 bases are TGTGCCAGCAGCTCAGGACTAGCGGGCGGCTACAATGAGCAGTTCTTC. Translated: CASSSGLAGGYNEQFF.

This clonotype has a count of ten or more. The chain couples TRBV7-2 to TRBJ2-1; 9 positions match TRBD2. Germline assignment: CDR1 SGHTA and CDR2 FQGNSA. The ends lost 6 bases at V and 0 bases at J; junction bases unmatched: 12. CDR3 length: 18 residues. The CDR3 sequence: CASSPGPPGLASYNEQFF. The CDR3 DNA reads as TGTGCCAGCAGTCCGGGGCCCCCGGGACTAGCCTCCTACAATGAGCAGTTCTTC.

This clonotype was seen a handful of times. This rearrangement joins TRBV7-8 to TRBJ2-1; TRBD1 agrees at 8 bases. Per germline, CDR1 SGHVS and CDR2 FQNEAQ. The CDR3 has 15 amino acids. V shed 5 bases, J shed 7 bases, and the junction held 10 bases outside the gene matches. In DNA form, the CDR3 reads TGTGCCAGCAGCCGACAGGGGATGGGGCTGAATGAGCAGTTCTTC. This encodes CASSRQGMGLNEQFF.

The CDR3 DNA reads TGTGCCACCAGCAGAGATTTAGGCGGAAATGCTGAAGCTTTCTTT. Residues: CATSRDLGGNAEAFF. The chain is built from TRBV15 and TRBJ1-1, with D hard to call. Germline V lookup: CDR1 LNHNV, CDR2 YYDKDF (reference sequence). Trimming took off 0 bases at V and 6 bases at J, with 14 bases between the two ends. The CDR3 contains 15 residues.

About this clonotype: Its ends do not fully match the called genes, so a read error is possible. This rearrangement joins TRBV24-1 to TRBJ2-1; 7 bases are shared with TRBD2. Germline V CDR1 and CDR2: KGHDR, SFDVKD. CDR3 length: 14 residues. The CDR3 loop is CATSGAGRYNELFF. DNA of the CDR3: TGTGCCACCAGTGGAGCGGGAAGGTACAATGAGCTGTTCTTC.

As DNA, the CDR3 is TGTGCCAGCAGCGTATCGTCGGGACGCACAGATACGCAGTATTTT. This encodes CASSVSSGRTDTQYF. The rearrangement links TRBV3-1 to TRBJ2-3; either TRBD1 or TRBD2 may supply D (5 bases each). The germline V and J ends were trimmed by 5 bases and 1 base, with 13 bases remaining between them. There are 15 residues in the CDR3. The germline V gene encodes CDR1 LGHDT and CDR2 YNNKEL (reference sequence).

This chain joins TRBV4-3 and TRBJ1-1; 8 bases line up with TRBD1. V shed 3 bases and J 8 bases; nucleotides not matched to a gene: 8. This CDR3 is built from 14 residues. The germline V gene encodes CDR1 LGHNA and CDR2 YSLEER. CDR3 protein: CASSQQGAGGEAFF. CDR3 DNA sequence: TGCGCCAGCAGCCAGCAGGGGGCCGGTGGGGAAGCTTTCTTT.

This clonotype was detected only a few times. The CDR3 sequence: CSARGFGAGVYNEQFF. The DNA for the CDR3 is TGCAGTGCTAGGGGGTTTGGGGCGGGTGTGTACAATGAGCAGTTCTTC. The chain links TRBV20-1 to TRBJ2-1; D is possibly TRBD1 or TRBD2 (5 bases each). From germline, CDR1 is DFQATT and CDR2 SNEGSKA (reference sequence). CDR3 length: 16 amino acids. The V end lost 3 bases, the J end lost 4 bases, and 19 bases lay between the germline ends.

This clonotype was counted at least ten times. DNA of the CDR3: TGTGCCATCAGAGGGGAAGGCGAGCAGTACTTC. It is translated as CAIRGEGEQYF. The rearrangement joins TRBV10-3 to TRBJ2-7, with D possibly being TRBD1 (5 bases). The CDR3 spans 11 residues. Trimming took off 6 bases at V and 6 bases at J, with 9 bases between the two ends. Looked up from germline, CDR1 is ENHRY and CDR2 is SYGVKD.

J is TRBJ2-1 and V is TRBV7-3, with D perhaps matching TRBD2 (6 bases). The CDR3 sequence is 14 residues long. Germline V gene sequence: CDR1 SGHTA, CDR2 FQGTGA. V was clipped by 1 base and J by 10 bases, with 14 bases between them. This CDR3 is CASSLISGKQEQFF. CDR3 sequence (DNA): TGTGCCAGCAGCTTAATTAGCGGCAAGCAAGAGCAGTTCTTC. The variable domain in full, with the rest retrieved from reference TRBV7-3 and TRBJ2-1, is GAGVSQTPSNKVTEKGKYVELRCDPISGHTALYWYRQSLGQGPEFLIYFQGTGAADDSGLPNDRFFAVRPEGSVSTLKIQRTERGDSAVYLCASSLISGKQEQFFGPGTRLTVL.

This clonotype appeared a few times. J is TRBJ2-5 and V is TRBV20-1; D gene unclear. Trimming removed 3 bases from V and 5 bases from J, with 13 bases in between. Looked up from germline, CDR1 is DFQATT and CDR2 is SNEGSKA (reference sequence). The CDR3 covers 13 residues. The DNA for the CDR3 is TGCAGTGCTAGTCAAGGTCCCGGGGAGACCCAGTACTTC. It is translated as CSASQGPGETQYF.

This clonotype has a handful of counts. The CDR3: CSVGTGSREQYF. CDR3 DNA: TGCAGCGTTGGGACAGGGTCGCGCGAGCAGTACTTC. The genes are TRBV29-1 and TRBJ2-7; 8 nucleotides line up with TRBD1. This CDR3 contains 12 residues. The trim removed 4 bases at V and 6 bases at J, leaving 5 bases unmatched. The germline V gene has CDR1 SQVTM and CDR2 ANQGSEA.